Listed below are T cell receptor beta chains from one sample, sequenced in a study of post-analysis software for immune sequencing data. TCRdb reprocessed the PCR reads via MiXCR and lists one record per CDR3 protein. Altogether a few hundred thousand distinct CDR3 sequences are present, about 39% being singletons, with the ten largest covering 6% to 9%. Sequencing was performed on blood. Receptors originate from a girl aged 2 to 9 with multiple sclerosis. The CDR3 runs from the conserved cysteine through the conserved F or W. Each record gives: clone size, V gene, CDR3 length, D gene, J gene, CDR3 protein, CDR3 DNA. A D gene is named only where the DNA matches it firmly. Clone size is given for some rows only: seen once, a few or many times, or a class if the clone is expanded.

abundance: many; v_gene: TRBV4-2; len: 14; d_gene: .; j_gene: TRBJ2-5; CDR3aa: CASSQDARGETQYF; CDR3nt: TGTGCCAGCAGCCAAGATGCCCGTGGAGAGACCCAGTACTTC
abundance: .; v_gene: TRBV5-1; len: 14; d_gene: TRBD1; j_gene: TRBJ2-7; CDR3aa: CASSPGTDFYEQYF; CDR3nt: TGCGCCAGCAGCCCCGGGACAGACTTCTACGAGCAGTACTTC
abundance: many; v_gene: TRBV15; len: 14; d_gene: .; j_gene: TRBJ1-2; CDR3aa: CATSRDLVNYGYTF; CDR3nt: TGTGCCACCAGCAGAGATCTGGTGAACTATGGCTACACCTTC
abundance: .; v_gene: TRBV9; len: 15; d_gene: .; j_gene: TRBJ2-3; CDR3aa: CASSVGQPSTDTQYF; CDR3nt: TGTGCCAGCAGCGTAGGACAACCGAGCACAGATACGCAGTATTTT
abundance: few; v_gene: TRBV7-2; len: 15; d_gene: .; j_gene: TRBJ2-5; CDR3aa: CASSLRAGEEETQYF; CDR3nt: TGTGCCAGCAGCCTTAGAGCAGGGGAGGAAGAGACCCAGTACTTC
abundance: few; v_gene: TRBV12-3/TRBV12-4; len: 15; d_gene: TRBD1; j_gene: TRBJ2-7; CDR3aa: CASSPPRGLRHEQYF; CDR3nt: TGTGCCAGCAGTCCCCCCAGGGGGCTTAGGCACGAGCAGTACTTC
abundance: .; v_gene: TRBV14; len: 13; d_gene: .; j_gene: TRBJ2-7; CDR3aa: CASSQVAGDEQYF; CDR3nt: TGTGCCAGCAGCCAAGTGGCAGGGGACGAGCAGTACTTC
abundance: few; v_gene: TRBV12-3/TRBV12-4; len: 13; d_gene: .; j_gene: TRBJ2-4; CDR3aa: CASSFGGRGIQYF; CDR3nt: TGTGCCAGCAGTTTTGGGGGGCGAGGCATTCAGTACTTC
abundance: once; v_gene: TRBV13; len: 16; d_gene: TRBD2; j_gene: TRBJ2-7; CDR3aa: CASSFGLTSGVYEQYF; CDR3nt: TGTGCCAGCAGCTTCGGTCTGACTAGCGGGGTCTACGAGCAGTACTTC
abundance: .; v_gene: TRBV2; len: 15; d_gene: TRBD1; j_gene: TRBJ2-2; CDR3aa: CASSGQGAHTGELFF; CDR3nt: TGTGCCAGCAGTGGACAGGGGGCGCACACCGGGGAGCTGTTTTTT
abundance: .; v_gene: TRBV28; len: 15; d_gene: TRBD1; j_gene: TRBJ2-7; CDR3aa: CASSLPGDSEYEQYF; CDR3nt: TGTGCCAGCAGTTTACCCGGGGACAGCGAATACGAGCAGTACTTC
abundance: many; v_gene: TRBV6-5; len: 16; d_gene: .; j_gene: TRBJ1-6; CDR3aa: CASTWRARPDNSPLHF; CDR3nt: TGTGCCAGCACCTGGAGGGCTCGCCCAGATAATTCACCCCTCCACTTT
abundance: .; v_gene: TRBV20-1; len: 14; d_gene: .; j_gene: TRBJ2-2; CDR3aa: CSARGTDNTGELFF; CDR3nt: TGCAGTGCTAGAGGAACGGATAACACCGGGGAGCTGTTTTTT
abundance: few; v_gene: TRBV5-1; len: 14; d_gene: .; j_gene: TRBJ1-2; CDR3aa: CASSSGGSGRGYTF; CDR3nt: TGCGCCAGCAGCTCTGGCGGCTCAGGGCGCGGCTACACCTTC
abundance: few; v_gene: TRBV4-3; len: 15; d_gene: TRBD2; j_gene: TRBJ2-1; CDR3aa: CASSHPAGVDNEQFF; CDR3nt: TGCGCCAGCAGCCACCCAGCGGGAGTTGACAATGAGCAGTTCTTC
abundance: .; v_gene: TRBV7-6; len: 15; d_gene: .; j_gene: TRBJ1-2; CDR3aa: CASSLASGQLYGYTF; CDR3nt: TGTGCCAGCAGCTTAGCGTCCGGGCAGTTATATGGCTACACCTTC
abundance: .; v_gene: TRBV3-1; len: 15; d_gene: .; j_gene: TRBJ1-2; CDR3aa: CASSQGLPMTYGYTF; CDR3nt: TGTGCCAGCAGCCAAGGGCTGCCTATGACCTATGGCTACACCTTC
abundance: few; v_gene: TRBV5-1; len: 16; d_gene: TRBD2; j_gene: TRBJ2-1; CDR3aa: CASSPDWRGGMNGQFF; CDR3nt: TGCGCCAGCAGCCCGGATTGGCGGGGGGGGATGAATGGGCAGTTCTTC
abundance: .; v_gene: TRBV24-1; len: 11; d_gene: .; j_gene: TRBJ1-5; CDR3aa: CATSDGFAQHF; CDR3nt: TGTGCCACCAGTGACGGCTTCGCCCAGCATTTT
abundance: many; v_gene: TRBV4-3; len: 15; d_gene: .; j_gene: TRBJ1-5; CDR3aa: CASSQEFVSNQPQHF; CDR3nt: TGCGCCAGCAGCCAAGAATTTGTTAGCAATCAGCCCCAGCATTTT
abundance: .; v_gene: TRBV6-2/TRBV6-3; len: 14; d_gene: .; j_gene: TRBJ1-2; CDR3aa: CASSYFGQEYGYTF; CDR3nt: TGTGCCAGCAGTTACTTCGGTCAGGAATATGGCTACACCTTC
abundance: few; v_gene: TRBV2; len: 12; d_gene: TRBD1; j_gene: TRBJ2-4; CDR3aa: CAGAGTANIQYF; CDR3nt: TGTGCCGGAGCCGGGACAGCAAACATTCAGTACTTC
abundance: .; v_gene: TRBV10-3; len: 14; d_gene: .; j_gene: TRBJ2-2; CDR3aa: CAIIRQVNTGELFF; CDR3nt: TGTGCCATCATACGACAGGTCAACACCGGGGAGCTGTTTTTT
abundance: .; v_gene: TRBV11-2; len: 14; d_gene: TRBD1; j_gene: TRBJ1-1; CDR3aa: CASSLAGTGGEAFF; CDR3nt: TGTGCCAGCAGCTTAGCTGGGACAGGGGGCGAAGCTTTCTTT
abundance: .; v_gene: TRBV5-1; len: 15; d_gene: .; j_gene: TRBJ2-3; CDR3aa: CASSLNTRDTDTQYF; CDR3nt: TGCGCCAGCAGCTTGAATACCAGGGACACAGATACGCAGTATTTT
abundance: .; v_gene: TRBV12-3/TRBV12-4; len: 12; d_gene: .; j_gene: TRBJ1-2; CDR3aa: CASSLNGYGYTF; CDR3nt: TGTGCCAGCAGTTTGAACGGTTATGGCTACACCTTC
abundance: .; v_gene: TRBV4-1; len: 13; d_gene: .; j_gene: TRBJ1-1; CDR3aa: CASSQVRWTEAFF; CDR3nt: TGCGCCAGCAGCCAAGTTCGGTGGACTGAAGCTTTCTTT
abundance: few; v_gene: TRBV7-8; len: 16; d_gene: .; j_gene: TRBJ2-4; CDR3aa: CASSLLPGGAKNIQYF; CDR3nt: TGTGCCAGCAGCCTCCTCCCTGGGGGGGCCAAAAACATTCAGTACTTC
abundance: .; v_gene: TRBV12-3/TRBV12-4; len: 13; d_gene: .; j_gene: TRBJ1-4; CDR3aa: CASSLNVVEKLFF; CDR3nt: TGTGCCAGCAGTTTAAACGTGGTTGAAAAACTGTTTTTT
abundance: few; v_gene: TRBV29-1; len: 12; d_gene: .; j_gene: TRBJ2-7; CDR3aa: CSAGAGSYEQYF; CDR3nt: TGCAGCGCTGGGGCGGGGTCCTACGAGCAGTACTTC
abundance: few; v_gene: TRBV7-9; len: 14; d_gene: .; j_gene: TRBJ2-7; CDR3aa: CAVNGQPNPYEQYF; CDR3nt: TGTGCCGTCAATGGGCAGCCTAACCCCTACGAGCAGTACTTC
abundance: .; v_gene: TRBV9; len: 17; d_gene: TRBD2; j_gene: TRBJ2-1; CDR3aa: CASSVQAELAGSAEQFF; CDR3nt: TGTGCCAGCAGCGTACAGGCCGAACTAGCGGGTTCCGCTGAGCAGTTCTTC
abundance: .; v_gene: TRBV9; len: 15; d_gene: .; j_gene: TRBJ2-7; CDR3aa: CASSVDEGISYEQYF; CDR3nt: TGTGCCAGCAGCGTAGATGAGGGAATCTCCTACGAGCAGTACTTC
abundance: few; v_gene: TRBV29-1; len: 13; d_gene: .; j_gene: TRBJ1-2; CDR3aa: CSVRQGSNYGYTF; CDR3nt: TGCAGCGTGCGTCAGGGGAGTAACTATGGCTACACCTTC
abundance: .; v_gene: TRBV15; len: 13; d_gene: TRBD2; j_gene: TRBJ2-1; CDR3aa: CAISPGLANEQFF; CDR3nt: TGTGCCATTTCGCCGGGACTAGCTAATGAGCAGTTCTTC
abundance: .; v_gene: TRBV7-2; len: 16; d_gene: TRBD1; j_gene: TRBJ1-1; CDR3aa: CASSSSGTGDNTEAFF; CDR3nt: TGTGCCAGCAGCTCTTCCGGGACAGGGGACAACACTGAAGCTTTCTTT
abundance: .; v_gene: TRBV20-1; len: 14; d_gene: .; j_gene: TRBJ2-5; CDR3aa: CSARKGGGQETQYF; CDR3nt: TGCAGTGCTAGGAAGGGGGGTGGACAAGAGACCCAGTACTTC
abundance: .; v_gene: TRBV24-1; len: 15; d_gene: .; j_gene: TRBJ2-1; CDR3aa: CATSDWVTSPNEQFF; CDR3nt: TGTGCCACCAGTGATTGGGTTACTAGCCCCAATGAGCAGTTCTTC
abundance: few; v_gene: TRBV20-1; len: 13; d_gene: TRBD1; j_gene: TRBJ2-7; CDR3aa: CSATTGSNYEQYF; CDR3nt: TGCAGTGCTACGACAGGGAGCAACTACGAGCAGTACTTC
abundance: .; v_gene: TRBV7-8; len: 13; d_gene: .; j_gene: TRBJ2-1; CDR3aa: CASRQEPYNEQFF; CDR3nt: TGTGCCAGCCGACAGGAGCCCTACAATGAGCAGTTCTTC
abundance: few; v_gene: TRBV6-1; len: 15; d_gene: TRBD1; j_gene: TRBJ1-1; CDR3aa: CASITRRGGPSEAFF; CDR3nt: TGTGCCAGCATTACCCGTCGAGGGGGCCCATCTGAAGCTTTCTTT
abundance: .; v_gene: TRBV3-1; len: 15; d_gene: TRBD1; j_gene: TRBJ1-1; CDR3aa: CASSQGGTVNTEAFF; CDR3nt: TGTGCCAGCAGCCAAGGCGGGACAGTTAACACTGAAGCTTTCTTT
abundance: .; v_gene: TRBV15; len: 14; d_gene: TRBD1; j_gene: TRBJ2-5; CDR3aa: CATGTGELQETQYF; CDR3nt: TGTGCCACAGGGACAGGGGAGTTACAAGAGACCCAGTACTTC
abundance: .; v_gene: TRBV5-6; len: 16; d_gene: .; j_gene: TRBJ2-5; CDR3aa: CASSLTKDRFQETQYF; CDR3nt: TGTGCCAGCAGCTTGACAAAAGACAGATTCCAAGAGACCCAGTACTTC
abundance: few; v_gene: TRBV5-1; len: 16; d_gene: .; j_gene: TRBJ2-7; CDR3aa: CASSRVLGRGPYEQYF; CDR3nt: TGCGCCAGCAGCCGGGTCTTAGGACGAGGCCCTTACGAGCAGTACTTC
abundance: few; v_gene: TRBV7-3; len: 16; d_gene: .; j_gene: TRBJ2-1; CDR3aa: CASSQDTLVPYNEQFF; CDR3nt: TGTGCCAGCAGCCAAGATACACTAGTCCCCTACAATGAGCAGTTCTTC
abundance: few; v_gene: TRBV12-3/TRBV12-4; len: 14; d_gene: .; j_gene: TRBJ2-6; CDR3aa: CASSLQSGANVLTF; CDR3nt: TGTGCCAGCAGTTTACAGTCTGGGGCCAACGTCCTGACTTTC
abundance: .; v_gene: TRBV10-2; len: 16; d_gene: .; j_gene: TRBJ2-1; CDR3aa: CASSDPAAFICNEQFF; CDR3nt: TGCGCCAGCAGTGACCCAGCTGCCTTCATCTGCAATGAGCAGTTCTTC
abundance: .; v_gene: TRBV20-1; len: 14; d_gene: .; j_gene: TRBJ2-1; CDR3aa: CSARSGPPYNEQFF; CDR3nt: TGCAGTGCTAGATCGGGACCCCCTTACAATGAGCAGTTCTTC
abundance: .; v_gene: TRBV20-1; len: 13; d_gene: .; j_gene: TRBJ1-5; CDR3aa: CSARWGVNQPQHF; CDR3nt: TGCAGTGCTAGGTGGGGAGTCAATCAGCCCCAGCATTTT